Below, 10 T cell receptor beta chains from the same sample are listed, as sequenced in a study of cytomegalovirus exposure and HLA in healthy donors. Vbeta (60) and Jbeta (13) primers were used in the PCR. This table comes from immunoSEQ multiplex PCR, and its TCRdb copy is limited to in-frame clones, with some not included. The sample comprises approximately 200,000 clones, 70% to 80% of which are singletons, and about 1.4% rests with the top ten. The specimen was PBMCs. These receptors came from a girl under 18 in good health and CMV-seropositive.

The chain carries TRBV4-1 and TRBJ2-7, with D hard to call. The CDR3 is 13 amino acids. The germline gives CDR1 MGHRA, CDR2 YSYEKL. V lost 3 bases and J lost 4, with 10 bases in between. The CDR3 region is CASSQKLDYEQYF. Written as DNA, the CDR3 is TGCGCCAGCAGCCAGAAGTTAGATTACGAGCAGTACTTC.

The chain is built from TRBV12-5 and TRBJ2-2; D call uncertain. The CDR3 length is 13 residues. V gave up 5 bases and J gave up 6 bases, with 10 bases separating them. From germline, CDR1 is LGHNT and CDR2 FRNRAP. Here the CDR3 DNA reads TGTGCTAGTGGTCTGAAGGCGGCCGGGGAGCTGTTTTTT. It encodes CASGLKAAGELFF.

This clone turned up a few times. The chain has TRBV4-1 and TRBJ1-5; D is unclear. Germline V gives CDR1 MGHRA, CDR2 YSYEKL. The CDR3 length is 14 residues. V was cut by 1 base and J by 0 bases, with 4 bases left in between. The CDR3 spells CASSQVSSNQPQHF. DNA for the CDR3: TGCGCCAGCAGCCAAGTCAGTAGCAATCAGCCCCAGCATTTT.

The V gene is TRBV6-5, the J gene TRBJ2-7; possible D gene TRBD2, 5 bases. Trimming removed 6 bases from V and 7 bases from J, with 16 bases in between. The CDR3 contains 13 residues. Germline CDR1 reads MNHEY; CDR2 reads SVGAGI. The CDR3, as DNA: TGTGCCAGCAGCCCGGCCCAGACGGGGGAGCAGTACTTC. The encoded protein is CASSPAQTGEQYF.

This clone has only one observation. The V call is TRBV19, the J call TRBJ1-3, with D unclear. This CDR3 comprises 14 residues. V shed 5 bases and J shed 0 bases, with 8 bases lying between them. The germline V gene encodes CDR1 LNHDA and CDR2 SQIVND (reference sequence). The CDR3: CASSPQASGNTIYF. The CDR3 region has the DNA TGTGCCAGTAGTCCCCAGGCCTCTGGAAACACCATATATTTT.

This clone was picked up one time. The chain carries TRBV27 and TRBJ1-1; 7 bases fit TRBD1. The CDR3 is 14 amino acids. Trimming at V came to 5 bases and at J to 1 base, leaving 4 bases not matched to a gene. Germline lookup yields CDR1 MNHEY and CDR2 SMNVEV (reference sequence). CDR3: CASSPRDRNTEAFF. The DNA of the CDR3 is TGTGCCAGCAGTCCGCGGGACAGGAACACTGAAGCTTTCTTT.

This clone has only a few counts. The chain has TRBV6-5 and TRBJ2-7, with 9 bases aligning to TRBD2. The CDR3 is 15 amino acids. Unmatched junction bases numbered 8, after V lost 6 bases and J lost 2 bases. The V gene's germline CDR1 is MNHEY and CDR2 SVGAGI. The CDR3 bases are TGTGCCAGCAGATTACCCGGCGGGGGGGCCTACGAGCAGTACTTC. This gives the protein CASRLPGGGAYEQYF.

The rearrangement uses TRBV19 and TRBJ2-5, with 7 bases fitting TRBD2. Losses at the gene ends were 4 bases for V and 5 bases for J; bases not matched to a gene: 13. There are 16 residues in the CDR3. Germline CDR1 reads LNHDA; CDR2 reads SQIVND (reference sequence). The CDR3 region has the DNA TGTGCCAGTAGTAGGGGACGAGCGGGGAGTGGGGAGACCCAGTACTTC. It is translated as CASSRGRAGSGETQYF.

CDR3 region: CGTRGAGLTSTDTQYF. CDR3 DNA: TGTGGCACCCGCGGCGCGGGACTAACCAGCACAGATACGCAGTATTTT. The chain recombines TRBV10-3 with TRBJ2-3, with 7 bases matching TRBD2. The CDR3 is 16 amino acids. The V gene's germline CDR1 is ENHRY and CDR2 SYGVKD.

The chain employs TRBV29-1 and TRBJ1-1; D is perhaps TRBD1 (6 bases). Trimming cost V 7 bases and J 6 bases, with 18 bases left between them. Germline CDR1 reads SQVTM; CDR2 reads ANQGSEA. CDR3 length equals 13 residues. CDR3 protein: CSADRAGVSEAFF. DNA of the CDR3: TGCAGCGCTGACCGTGCAGGGGTCTCTGAAGCTTTCTTT.